One and the same sample provided the 26 T cell receptor beta chains below, sequenced in a study of identical twins. TCRdb recomputed calls from the 5' RACE reads with MiXCR, one row per CDR3 protein. Of nearly 650,000 distinct CDR3 sequences in the sample, 7% to 7.5% were seen once. A further study also used this sample, focusing on yellow fever vaccine responses in identical twins.

The sequencing sample was made of PBMCs. Receptor source: a young woman in good health.

This CDR3 is CASTLTGGLYGSGYTF. Written as DNA, the CDR3 is TGTGCCAGCACCTTGACAGGAGGTTTATACGGTTCGGGCTACACCTTC. The rearrangement links TRBV6-1 to TRBJ1-2, with D maybe TRBD1 (6 bases). Germline loops: CDR1 MNHNS, CDR2 SASEGT. Trimming left V 7 bases short and J 8 bases short, with 26 bases between. The CDR3 covers 16 residues.

The chain combines TRBV5-1 with TRBJ2-7; maybe TRBD2 (5 bases). Trimming stripped 1 base from V and 2 bases from J, with 13 bases between. This CDR3 has 15 amino acids. The V gene's germline CDR1 is SGHRS and CDR2 YFSETQ. The CDR3 spells CASSLLTDSPYEQYF. The CDR3 DNA follows: TGCGCCAGCAGCTTGCTGACGGACTCCCCCTACGAGCAGTACTTC.

The V gene is TRBV7-2, the J gene TRBJ2-7; a possible D gene is TRBD1 (6 bases). V was clipped by 5 bases and J by 3 bases, with 17 bases between them. CDR1 is SGHTA, CDR2 FQGNSA, per germline. The CDR3 length is 15 residues. The CDR3 protein is CASSVRERGFYEQYF. Here the CDR3 DNA reads TGTGCCAGCAGCGTGCGAGAAAGGGGGTTCTACGAGCAGTACTTC.

This clonotype was counted between two and nine times. This chain links TRBV2 with TRBJ2-1, with TRBD2 identical over 8 bases. CDR1 SNHLY and CDR2 FYNNEI come from the germline V gene. The CDR3 runs 16 residues. V was pared by 3 bases and J by 7 bases, with 11 bases of the junction left unmatched. In DNA form, the CDR3 reads TGTGCCAGCAGTGATTCCAGCGGGAGTTCGCGTAATGAGCAGTTCTTC. This codes for CASSDSSGSSRNEQFF.

This clonotype was detected many times. The rearrangement uses TRBV10-3 and TRBJ2-4, with 8 bases fitting TRBD2. The CDR3 contains 15 residues. Germline-derived CDR1 and CDR2 are ENHRY and SYGVKD. V gave up 4 bases and J gave up 6 bases; unmatched junction bases: 8. CDR3 DNA: TGTGCCATCAGTGGCCTTCCCGGGGGGGTAAACATTCAGTACTTC. This gives the protein CAISGLPGGVNIQYF.

Regarding this clonotype: Being one base from a much bigger clone, this may be a read error. The J gene is TRBJ1-6, the V gene TRBV12-3 or TRBV12-4, with a possible D match to TRBD1 (6 bases). V was shortened by 4 bases and J by 10 bases, with 11 bases between the two germline ends. This CDR3 is built from 13 residues. This chain's CDR3 is CASSSLQGSPLHF. The CDR3 DNA is TGTGCCAGCAGTTCCTTACAGGGATCACCCCTCCACTTT.

The chain is built from TRBV2 and TRBJ2-5; 8 bases are shared with TRBD2. Germline assignment: CDR1 SNHLY and CDR2 FYNNEI. The V segment lost 1 base and the J segment 5 bases; nucleotides outside the gene matches: 6. CDR3 length equals 15 residues. CDR3: CASSEGPSGGETQYF. The CDR3 bases are TGTGCCAGCAGTGAAGGGCCGTCGGGGGGGGAGACCCAGTACTTC.

This clonotype was counted many times. The CDR3 DNA reads as TGTGCCACCAGTGATTCTCTTGGGACAAGCTCCTACAATGAGCAGTTCTTC. This gives the protein CATSDSLGTSSYNEQFF. J is TRBJ2-1 and V is TRBV24-1, with D maybe TRBD1 (6 bases). CDR1 is KGHDR and CDR2 is SFDVKD in the germline V gene. CDR3 size: 17 residues. V was clipped by 2 bases and J by 0 bases, with 13 bases between them.

In this sample, this clonotype turned up many times. The V and J genes are TRBV27 and TRBJ1-1; 8 bases map to TRBD1. The CDR3 is made up of 11 amino acids. From germline, CDR1 is MNHEY and CDR2 SMNVEV (reference sequence). The ends lost 5 bases at V and 7 bases at J; junction bases unmatched: 0. CDR3 sequence (DNA): TGTGCCAGCAGTGGACAGGGTGAAGCTTTCTTT. Translated, it gives CASSGQGEAFF.

This clonotype came up a few times. The V gene is TRBV5-1, the J gene TRBJ2-5; 7 bases align to TRBD2. Trimming at V came to 4 bases and at J to 4 bases, leaving 10 bases not matched to a gene. The CDR3 extends over 15 amino acids. Per germline, CDR1 SGHRS and CDR2 YFSETQ. For the CDR3, the DNA is TGCGCCAGCAGCCTGACTAGCTATCTGGGAGAGACCCAGTACTTC. Translated: CASSLTSYLGETQYF. Looking up the rest from reference TRBV5-1 and TRBJ2-5 gives the full variable domain: KAGVTQTPRYLIKTRGQQVTLSCSPISGHRSVSWYQQTPGQGLQFLFEYFSETQRNKGNFPGRFSGRQFSNSRSEMNVSTLELGDSALYLCASSLTSYLGETQYFGPGTRLLVL.

This clonotype was detected only a few times. The rearrangement uses TRBV12-3 or TRBV12-4 and TRBJ2-1; 9 positions agree with TRBD1. CDR3 length: 17 amino acids. The junction had 13 bases not matched to a gene; V was cut back by 5 bases and J by 5 bases. CDR3 region: CASSTDTGGAQNNEQFF. DNA for the CDR3: TGTGCCAGCAGTACGGATACAGGGGGCGCGCAGAACAATGAGCAGTTCTTC.

This clonotype was counted between two and nine times. The chain has TRBV19 and TRBJ2-7, with D hard to call. There are 14 residues in the CDR3. Trimming removed 2 bases from V and 3 bases from J, with 11 bases in between. Germline loops: CDR1 LNHDA, CDR2 SQIVND (reference sequence). The CDR3 region is CASSISPGHYEQYF. The CDR3, as DNA: TGTGCCAGTAGTATAAGTCCTGGGCACTACGAGCAGTACTTC.

The genes are TRBV6-2 or TRBV6-3 and TRBJ1-1; tentative D call: TRBD1 (6 bases). Germline V gene sequence: CDR1 MNHEY, CDR2 SVGEGT. Trimming stripped 2 bases from V and 1 base from J, with 11 bases between. The CDR3 is made up of 15 amino acids. CDR3 sequence reads: CASSYRDIRNTEAFF. CDR3 DNA sequence: TGTGCCAGCAGTTACAGGGACATACGGAACACTGAAGCTTTCTTT.

This clonotype has a count of ten or more. The rearrangement links TRBV6-1 to TRBJ2-5; D unresolved. The CDR3 consists of 13 residues. Germline V CDR1 and CDR2: MNHNS, SASEGT. Between the trimmed V and J ends, which lost 7 bases and 0 bases, there was a span of 9 bases. CDR3 amino acids: CASTGVNQETQYF. The CDR3 coding sequence is TGTGCCAGCACTGGGGTAAACCAAGAGACCCAGTACTTC.

This clonotype showed up many times. CDR3 loop: CASSTSTGEGNTQYF. The CDR3 coding sequence is TGTGCCAGCAGCACATCGACAGGGGAGGGAAATACGCAGTATTTT. The rearrangement links TRBV11-2 to TRBJ2-3; D might be TRBD1 (8 bases). Germline V gives CDR1 SGHAT, CDR2 FQNNGV. The germline V and J ends were trimmed by 5 bases and 7 bases, with 19 bases remaining between them. This CDR3 spans 15 amino acids. Full variable domain (rest looked up from reference TRBV11-2 and TRBJ2-3): EAGVAQSPRYKIIEKRQSVAFWCNPISGHATLYWYQQILGQGPKLLIQFQNNGVVDDSQLPKDRFSAERLKGVDSTLKIQPAKLEDSAVYLCASSTSTGEGNTQYFGPGTRLTVL.

The genes are TRBV5-1 and TRBJ1-2; D possibly corresponds to TRBD1 (6 bases). The CDR3 covers 12 residues. V lost 4 bases and J lost 8, with 12 bases in between. Germline V gene lookup returns CDR1 SGHRS and CDR2 YFSETQ. The CDR3 loop reads CASSQDRRGYTF. CDR3 in DNA: TGCGCCAGCAGCCAAGACAGGCGGGGCTACACCTTC.

This clonotype occurred many times. This chain connects TRBV20-1 to TRBJ2-1; 11 bases align to TRBD2. From germline, CDR1 is DFQATT and CDR2 SNEGSKA (reference sequence). V lost 5 bases, J lost 7 bases, and 7 bases stayed unmatched. This CDR3 has 14 amino acids. The CDR3 region is CSADSGGAWNEQFF. CDR3 nucleotides: TGCAGTGCTGATAGCGGGGGGGCTTGGAATGAGCAGTTCTTC.

In this sample, this clonotype turned up many times. This chain uses TRBV3-1 with TRBJ2-2; no definite D call. Germline V gives CDR1 LGHDT, CDR2 YNNKEL (reference sequence). Trimming pared 1 base from V and 0 bases from J, leaving 6 bases between. This CDR3 is built from 15 residues. CDR3 nucleotide sequence: TGTGCCAGCAGCCAAGGGTCAGCGAACACCGGGGAGCTGTTTTTT. Amino acids: CASSQGSANTGELFF.

The genes are TRBV7-2 and TRBJ2-5; a weak D match, TRBD2 (6 bases). Trimming shortened V by 2 bases and J by 9 bases, and 13 bases separated the two germline ends. CDR1 is SGHTA and CDR2 is FQGNSA in the germline V gene. The CDR3 spans 13 residues. CDR3 DNA: TGTGCCAGCAGCTTATCTGCAGGAGGGGCCCAGTACTTC. Residues: CASSLSAGGAQYF.

This clonotype was counted ten times or more. J is TRBJ2-3 and V is TRBV20-1; D is undetermined. Trimming removed 0 bases from V and 5 bases from J, with 9 bases in between. The CDR3 spans 13 residues. Germline V gene sequence: CDR1 DFQATT, CDR2 SNEGSKA (reference sequence). The DNA for the CDR3 is TGCAGTGCTAGAGATAATTGGGGAGATACGCAGTATTTT. This translates into CSARDNWGDTQYF.

In its sample, this clonotype was seen many times. The chain employs TRBV4-1 and TRBJ1-1; 7 bases are a match to TRBD1. V dropped 4 bases and J dropped 5; count of bases not matched to a gene: 4. Looked up from germline, CDR1 is MGHRA and CDR2 is YSYEKL. The CDR3 length is 13 residues. Here the CDR3 reads CASSLIQGTEAFF. The CDR3 DNA follows: TGCGCCAGCAGCCTTATACAGGGGACTGAAGCTTTCTTT.

In this sample, this clonotype turned up a few times. The chain carries TRBV7-9 and TRBJ2-5, with TRBD2 matching 8 bases. The trim removed 6 bases at V and 2 bases at J, leaving 5 bases unmatched. The CDR3 is 14 residues long. Germline lookup yields CDR1 SEHNR and CDR2 FQNEAQ (reference sequence). The CDR3 DNA reads as TGTGCCAGCAGGCCCGGGGGGGAGCAAGAGACCCAGTACTTC. Amino acids: CASRPGGEQETQYF. The entire variable domain, with the rest obtained from reference TRBV7-9 and TRBJ2-5, is as follows: DTGVSQNPRHKITKRGQNVTFRCDPISEHNRLYWYRQTLGQGPEFLTYFQNEAQLEKSRLLSDRFSAERPKGSFSTLEIQRTEQGDSAMYLCASRPGGEQETQYFGPGTRLLVL.

This clonotype has at least ten counts. V gene TRBV29-1 combines with J gene TRBJ2-2, with 9 nucleotides matching TRBD1. Germline CDR1 SQVTM, CDR2 ANQGSEA. This CDR3 is built from 15 residues. J lost 7 bases, V lost 1 base, and 7 bases had no gene match. Here the CDR3 reads CSVEGGQGFDGELFF. Written as DNA, the CDR3 is TGCAGCGTTGAAGGGGGACAGGGCTTTGACGGGGAGCTGTTTTTT.

The genes are TRBV10-2 and TRBJ2-7; D is undetermined. Germline CDR1 is WSHSY and CDR2 is SAAADI. The CDR3 sequence is 14 residues long. V was shortened by 4 bases and J by 0 bases, with 10 bases between the two germline ends. DNA for the CDR3: TGCGCCAGCAGTGCTCTACTGGACTCCTACGAGCAGTACTTC. Translating gives CASSALLDSYEQYF.

There are many counts of this clonotype. The chain joins TRBV7-8 to TRBJ1-6; D is unresolved. CDR1 and CDR2 (germline): SGHVS, FQNEAQ. The V end was cut by 5 bases, the J end by 9 bases, with 14 bases between. The CDR3 extends over 14 amino acids. The CDR3 region is CASSPGGPRSPLHF. CDR3 DNA sequence: TGTGCCAGCAGCCCCGGCGGACCCCGTTCACCCCTCCACTTT.

This sequence joins TRBV7-6 and TRBJ2-1; D is possibly TRBD1 (6 bases). V was trimmed by 5 bases and J by 9 bases, leaving 14 bases between them. The CDR3 sequence is 13 residues long. Germline V CDR1 and CDR2: SGHVS, FNYEAQ. The CDR3 spells CASSEYRVGEQFF. CDR3 sequence (DNA): TGTGCCAGCAGCGAATACAGGGTAGGTGAGCAGTTCTTC. The variable domain in full, completed from reference TRBV7-6 and TRBJ2-1, reads GAGVSQSPRYKVTKRGQDVALRCDPISGHVSLYWYRQALGQGPEFLTYFNYEAQQDKSGLPNDRFSAERPEGSISTLTIQRTEQRDSAMYRCASSEYRVGEQFFGPGTRLTVL.